Detailed here is one T cell receptor (beta chain). It has no known antigen specificity. It has no much larger one-base neighbor in the sample; base qualities were not kept. The 35 to 40 donors, aged roughly 6 to 95 years, were systemically healthy Caucasian individuals from Russia. Each donor gave 9.5 to 10 milliliters of peripheral blood, drawn into EDTA-treated Vacutainer tubes. PBMCs were isolated by Ficoll-Paque density-gradient centrifugation, with at least 6.5 million obtained per sample. Trizol reagent was used to extract total RNA from the PBMCs, yielding at least 5.5 micrograms per sample. For every donor, flow cytometry on a PBMC aliquot measured the percentage of naive CD45RAhigh/CD27high T cells. These data come from a study of blood T cells in healthy people across ages (dated by TCRdb to 2015 to 2017). About the investigation overall: In model experiments, roughly one uniquely barcoded TCR beta cDNA molecule per two T cells was captured by template switching. Age-related changes in TCR beta repertoire diversity were measured in the study by deep sequencing normalized with unique cDNA molecular identifiers. The donors were divided into four age groups: young (average about 16 years), middle-aged (roughly 40), aged (roughly 60) and long-lived (about 84). To avoid experimental bias, donors of different ages were randomly spread across the sequencing lanes. The study analyzed two additional independent replicas of 1 million unique cDNA reads from the same blood draw for two donors, one aged 18 to 30 and one aged 80 or older. Overall results and qualifications from the work: Compared with the aged group, more naive CD4+ T cells, fewer expanded clones and increased TCR diversity were shown by the long-lived group, suggesting age selection. There was a strong correlation between observed TCR beta diversity and the percentage of naive T cells measured by flow cytometry. Because the CMV infection status of the donors was unknown, age-related changes in expanded clonotypes may potentially have been confounded. As age increased, observed TCR beta diversity per million T cells dropped in a roughly linear way, and a significant reduction was already evident by age approximately 40. Estimates of total diversity based on one million sequenced T cells were regarded as lower bounds and as underestimates. Bulk unsorted PBMC profiling prevented conclusive comparison of naive and antigen-experienced compartments.

Library construction relied on 5' RACE. Sequencing used an Illumina HiSeq 2500. A second roughly 6 to 12 cycle PCR used a sample-barcoded 5' primer and a J-beta primer mix. A unique molecular identifier was introduced onto each TCR beta cDNA molecule by a template-switch 5' adaptor carrying 12 random nucleotides. At least 2.5 million CDR3-containing paired-end reads were obtained from each sample. All of the RNA was converted into first-strand cDNA using the Mint cDNA synthesis kit, with a TRBC-specific oligonucleotide serving as the primer. Following uracil-DNA glycosylase treatment, all cDNA underwent a first 18-cycle PCR with the universal primers M1SS and BC2_uni_R. The study's own analysis went as follows. For normalization, 1 million high-quality reads were randomly selected from each sample, with every read carrying a distinct molecular identifier. Instead of being binned into consensus sequences, reads that shared molecular identifiers were thrown out. CDR3 identification, clonotype clustering and error correction used MiTCR with a Q25 quality threshold and the strictest error-elimination algorithm. A nonparametric unseen species model with Euler transformation was used to estimate a lower bound on total TCR beta diversity. TCRdb trimmed the raw reads at Q25, called clones with MiXCR and kept productive beta chains. Here each entry gathers all rows of one CDR3 protein and keeps the most common genes and DNA. The authors' filters were not applied to this entry. This sample lists about 1.4 million distinct CDR3 sequences; 59% were detected once. The ten biggest clones cover over 6.5% of the sample.

According to the germline V gene, CDR1 reads LGHNA and CDR2 reads YNFKEQ. The trim is 5 bases for V and 6 bases for J, with a gap of 13 bases between the germline ends. The CDR3 covers 13 residues, taking in both the cysteine and the phenylalanine. The read is trimmed to its CDR3 DNA, 39 bases read in frame from base 1. The TCR sequence derives from a man between 18 and 29 years old in good health. The sample taken for sequencing was blood. This chain joins TRBV4-2 to TRBJ1-1, with the D gene too uncertain to name. The DNA reads as follows: TGTGCCAGCAGCGCTAGATGGCGGGCTGAAGCTTTCTTT. The encoded protein is CASSARWRAEAFF.